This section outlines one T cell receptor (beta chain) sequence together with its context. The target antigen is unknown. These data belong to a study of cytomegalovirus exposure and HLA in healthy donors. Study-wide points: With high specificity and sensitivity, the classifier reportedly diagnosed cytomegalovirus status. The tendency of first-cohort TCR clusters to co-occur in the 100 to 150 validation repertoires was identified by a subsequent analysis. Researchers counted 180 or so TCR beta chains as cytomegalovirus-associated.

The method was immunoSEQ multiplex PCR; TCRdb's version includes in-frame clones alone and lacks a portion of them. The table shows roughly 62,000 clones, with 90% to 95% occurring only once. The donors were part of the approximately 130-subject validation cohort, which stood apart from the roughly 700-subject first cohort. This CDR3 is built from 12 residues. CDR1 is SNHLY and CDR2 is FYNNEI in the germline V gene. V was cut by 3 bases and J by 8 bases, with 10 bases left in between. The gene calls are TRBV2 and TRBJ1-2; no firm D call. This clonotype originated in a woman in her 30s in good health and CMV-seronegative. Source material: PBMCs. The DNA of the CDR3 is TGTGCCAGCAGTGAGCGACTGCGGGGCTACACCTTC. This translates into CASSERLRGYTF.